Listed here are 29 T cell receptor beta chains from one sample, sequenced in a study of T cell responses to AZD1222 COVID-19 vaccine. Sequencing was performed with immunoSEQ multiplex PCR; in TCRdb, only in-frame clones are kept and a portion is missing. The table has 140,000 to 150,000 clones, about 89% seen once. The sequenced sample was peripheral blood, obtained on day 0 of MenACWY control vaccination. These TCRs come from an adult in good health.

The chain has TRBV25-1 and TRBJ2-5, with D maybe TRBD2 (5 bases). The CDR3 loop spans 14 amino acids. In germline, CDR1 is MGHDK, CDR2 SYGVNS. Trimming shortened V by 6 bases and J by 4 bases, and 15 bases separated the two germline ends. The CDR3 region has the DNA TGTGCCAGCAGGGAAACTAGTATAGGAGAGACCCAGTACTTC. Translation gives CASRETSIGETQYF.

This clone has just one count. The rearrangement links TRBV5-1 to TRBJ2-3; D is ambiguous. Germline CDR1 is SGHRS and CDR2 is YFSETQ. V was trimmed by 7 bases and J by 1 base, leaving 4 bases between them. This CDR3 has 11 residues. The CDR3 DNA reads as TGCGCCAGCCAGGGCACAGATACGCAGTATTTT. It specifies CASQGTDTQYF. The entire variable domain, with the rest obtained from reference TRBV5-1 and TRBJ2-3, is as follows: KAGVTQTPRYLIKTRGQQVTLSCSPISGHRSVSWYQQTPGQGLQFLFEYFSETQRNKGNFPGRFSGRQFSNSRSEMNVSTLELGDSALYLCASQGTDTQYFGPGTRLTVL.

The V and J genes are TRBV25-1 and TRBJ2-3; 7 nucleotides line up with TRBD1. This CDR3 region has 13 residues. Per the germline V gene, CDR1 is MGHDK and CDR2 is SYGVNS. V shed 3 bases, J shed 9 bases, and the junction held 6 bases outside the gene matches. The CDR3 nucleotides are TGTGCCAGCAGTGACAGGGGGACCGTCACGCAGTATTTT. Translated, it gives CASSDRGTVTQYF. The whole variable domain, filled in from reference TRBV25-1 and TRBJ2-3, reads EADIYQTPRYLVIGTGKKITLECSQTMGHDKMYWYQQDPGMELHLIHYSYGVNSTEKGDLSSESTVSRIRTEHFPLTLESARPSHTSQYLCASSDRGTVTQYFGPGTRLTVL.

The rearrangement links TRBV10-3 to TRBJ2-2; 8 bases fit TRBD2. In germline, CDR1 is ENHRY, CDR2 SYGVKD. V gave up 3 bases and J gave up 2 bases; unmatched junction bases: 5. This CDR3 is built from 16 residues. The CDR3 bases are TGTGCCATCAGTGACCCCGGGAGGGAAAACACCGGGGAGCTGTTTTTT. Encoded protein: CAISDPGRENTGELFF.

The chain recombines TRBV15 with TRBJ1-6, with 9 nucleotides matching TRBD1. From germline, CDR1 is LNHNV and CDR2 YYDKDF (reference sequence). V was clipped by 4 bases and J by 7 bases; unmatched bases: 5. This CDR3 comprises 15 residues. In DNA, the CDR3 is TGTGCCACCAGCACAACCGGGACAGGGAATTCACCCCTCCACTTT. It translates to CATSTTGTGNSPLHF.

The CDR3 sequence is CASRGLAGQETQYF. The DNA of the CDR3 is TGTGCCAGCAGGGGACTAGCGGGACAAGAGACCCAGTACTTC. V and J are TRBV2 and TRBJ2-5; 13 nucleotides line up with TRBD2. The CDR3 consists of 14 residues. Germline trimming cut 6 bases from V and 2 bases from J; bases unmatched to any gene: 0. The germline V gene encodes CDR1 SNHLY and CDR2 FYNNEI.

V gene TRBV29-1 combines with J gene TRBJ1-2; 7 bases map to TRBD1. This CDR3 has 14 residues. V shed 6 bases and J 2 bases; nucleotides not matched to a gene: 9. CDR1 is SQVTM and CDR2 is ANQGSEA in the germline V gene. The DNA for the CDR3 is TGCAGCGTGCCGTGGGTACAGGGGAACTATGGCTACACCTTC. Residues: CSVPWVQGNYGYTF.

Worth noting for this clone: An end of the junction does not agree with germline; a read error may underlie this. The chain couples TRBV3-1 (or the pseudogene TRBV3-2) to TRBJ1-1; D is possibly TRBD1 (5 bases). CDR1 is LGHDT, CDR2 YNNKEL, per germline (reference sequence). CDR3 length: 14 residues. This CDR3 is CASSQGQPNTEAFF. CDR3 DNA sequence: TGTGCCAGCAGTCAAGGACAACCGAACACTGAAGCTTTCTTT.

This clone was counted between two and nine times. The chain has TRBV9 and TRBJ2-7, with D perhaps TRBD1 or TRBD2 (5 bases each). Trimming took 0 bases from V and 8 from J, leaving 12 bases between them. The V gene's germline CDR1 is SGDLS and CDR2 YYNGEE. The length of the CDR3 is 13 residues. CDR3 sequence (DNA): TGTGCCAGCAGCGTAGACGAGGGGACCAAGCAGTACTTC. Amino acid sequence: CASSVDEGTKQYF.

Only one count was recorded for this clone. CDR3 nucleotides: TGTGCCAGCTCACCGACAGGGCCAATTGAAGCTTTCTTT. Translation: CASSPTGPIEAFF. The rearrangement links TRBV18 to TRBJ1-1; 7 bases are shared with TRBD1. Trimming at V came to 3 bases and at J to 7 bases, leaving 5 bases not matched to a gene. This CDR3 spans 13 amino acids. CDR1 KGHSH and CDR2 LQKENI come from the germline V gene.

The chain is built from TRBV2 and TRBJ1-4, with 7 bases matching TRBD1. This CDR3 is built from 17 residues. Germline CDR1 reads SNHLY; CDR2 reads FYNNEI. The V segment lost 7 bases and the J segment 0 bases; nucleotides outside the gene matches: 11. The DNA for the CDR3 is TGTGCCAGCAAGACCCGGACAGGTAGCGCAACTAATGAAAAACTGTTTTTT. Encoded protein: CASKTRTGSATNEKLFF.

The rearrangement links TRBV28 to TRBJ1-1; D gene uncertain. The CDR3 extends over 15 amino acids. Trimming took off 5 bases at V and 4 bases at J, with 17 bases between the two ends. Germline CDR1 MDHEN, CDR2 SYDVKM. The CDR3 reads CASSPPASKTTEAFF. Written as DNA, the CDR3 is TGTGCCAGCAGTCCCCCGGCATCGAAGACCACTGAAGCTTTCTTT.

A word on this clone: Other DNA sequences from this sample encode an identical CDR3 as well. CDR3 sequence reads: CASSSRGGTEAFF. CDR3 coding DNA: TGTGCCAGCAGTTCAAGGGGAGGGACTGAAGCTTTCTTT. V is TRBV12-3 or TRBV12-4 and J is TRBJ1-1; TRBD1 might be the D (5 bases). V gave up 4 bases and J gave up 5 bases, with 11 bases separating them. There are 13 residues in the CDR3.

This chain connects TRBV7-3 to TRBJ2-3; D is perhaps TRBD2 (5 bases). This CDR3 spans 14 amino acids. Germline CDR1 is SGHTA and CDR2 is FQGTGA. The V gene lost 0 bases and the J gene lost 1 base, with 5 bases spanning the gap. The CDR3 is CASSLTSGTDTQYF. Here the CDR3 DNA reads TGTGCCAGCAGCTTAACTAGCGGCACAGATACGCAGTATTTT.

This clone was seen only once. The chain joins TRBV2 to TRBJ2-7, with D maybe TRBD1 (6 bases). Per germline, CDR1 SNHLY and CDR2 FYNNEI. The CDR3 loop spans 13 amino acids. With 6 bases removed from V and 0 bases from J, the gap between germline ends came to 9 bases. The CDR3 DNA sequence: TGTGCCAGCAGAGGGACACCCTCCTACGAGCAGTACTTC. Translated: CASRGTPSYEQYF.

This clone turned up a few times. The V and J genes are TRBV6-5 and TRBJ1-1; 8 nucleotides align to TRBD1. V shed 6 bases and J 6 bases; nucleotides not matched to a gene: 6. Germline CDR1 MNHEY, CDR2 SVGAGI. This CDR3 region has 13 residues. The CDR3 bases are TGTGCCAGCAGCCTAGGACAGGGAGCTGAAGCTTTCTTT. It codes for CASSLGQGAEAFF.

DNA for the CDR3: TGTGCCAGCAGTCCTCTTAGAGGGTTGAGCAATCAGCCCCAGCATTTT. It is translated as CASSPLRGLSNQPQHF. This rearrangement joins TRBV27 to TRBJ1-5; D is ambiguous. V shed 5 bases and J shed 1 base, with 15 bases lying between them. The CDR3 is 16 residues long. Germline values: CDR1 MNHEY, CDR2 SMNVEV (reference sequence).

The chain uses TRBV3-1 (or the pseudogene TRBV3-2) and TRBJ2-4; D possibly uses TRBD1 or TRBD2 (5 bases each). The V gene's germline CDR1 is LGHDT and CDR2 YNNKEL (reference sequence). The length of the CDR3 is 15 residues. V was cut by 6 bases and J by 4 bases, with 16 bases left in between. The CDR3 DNA reads TGTGCCAGCAGACAAACCGGGACCCAAAAAAACATTCAGTACTTC. This translates into CASRQTGTQKNIQYF.

The CDR3 loop is CASSLAGLDYGYTF. DNA for the CDR3: TGCGCCAGCAGCTTGGCCGGCCTAGACTATGGCTACACCTTC. The chain employs TRBV5-1 and TRBJ1-2; D gene uncertain. This CDR3 comprises 14 residues. V was pared by 0 bases and J by 3 bases, with 9 bases between. Germline V CDR1 and CDR2: SGHRS, YFSETQ.

The chain uses TRBV6-1 and TRBJ1-2, with a weak D call TRBD1 (5 bases). Germline lookup yields CDR1 MNHNS and CDR2 SASEGT. There are 14 residues in the CDR3. V lost 3 bases to trimming and J lost 7 bases, with 15 bases between them. The CDR3: CASSEFKGFSGYTF. CDR3 DNA: TGTGCCAGCAGTGAGTTTAAGGGGTTCTCTGGCTACACCTTC.

The rearrangement links TRBV5-1 to TRBJ1-1; TRBD1 agrees at 8 bases. Trimming at V came to 3 bases and at J to 5 bases, leaving 3 bases not matched to a gene. Per the germline V gene, CDR1 is SGHRS and CDR2 is YFSETQ. CDR3 length: 13 amino acids. The CDR3 reads CASSWGQETEAFF. CDR3 nucleotide sequence: TGCGCCAGCAGCTGGGGACAGGAGACTGAAGCTTTCTTT.

The CDR3 DNA sequence: TGTGCCAGCAGCCCACCCCGAGGGACTAGCGGACGTACAGATACGCAGTATTTT. It specifies CASSPPRGTSGRTDTQYF. V and J are TRBV7-8 and TRBJ2-3, with 11 positions matching TRBD2. The germline CDR1 and CDR2 sequences are SGHVS and FQNEAQ. J was trimmed by 3 bases and V by 5 bases; bases with no gene match: 13. The CDR3 spans 18 residues.

The chain combines TRBV7-9 with TRBJ1-1; no clear D. The germline gives CDR1 SEHNR, CDR2 FQNEAQ (reference sequence). CDR3 length equals 13 residues. V lost 2 bases and J 1 base, leaving 5 bases between the germline ends. The CDR3 loop reads CASSLQSNTEAFF. The DNA of the CDR3 is TGTGCCAGCAGCTTACAGTCGAACACTGAAGCTTTCTTT.

The V and J genes are TRBV7-6 and TRBJ2-7; D is possibly TRBD1 or TRBD2 (5 bases each). This CDR3 region has 14 residues. Trimming left V 1 base short and J 2 bases short, with 9 bases between. Per germline, CDR1 SGHVS and CDR2 FNYEAQ. As DNA, the CDR3 is TGTGCCAGCAGCTTAGAAGGGGAGACCTACGAGCAGTACTTC. Encoded protein: CASSLEGETYEQYF.

The rearrangement links TRBV6-5 to TRBJ1-6; D perhaps matches TRBD1 (6 bases). The CDR3 sequence is 15 residues long. CDR1 MNHEY and CDR2 SVGAGI come from the germline V gene. Trimming removed 6 bases at V and 5 bases at J, with 14 bases between. DNA for the CDR3: TGTGCCAGCAGCCAGAGGGGGACAAATAATTCACCCCTCCACTTT. It specifies CASSQRGTNNSPLHF.

This rearrangement joins TRBV7-2 to TRBJ1-5; perhaps TRBD1 as D (6 bases). CDR3 length: 15 residues. Trimming stripped 2 bases from V and 3 bases from J, with 11 bases between. CDR1 and CDR2 (germline): SGHTA, FQGNSA. CDR3 in amino acids: CASSLQGNPNQPQHF. In DNA form, the CDR3 reads TGTGCCAGCAGCTTACAGGGGAACCCCAATCAGCCCCAGCATTTT. Together with reference TRBV7-2 and TRBJ1-5, the CDR3 gives the full variable domain: GAGVSQSPSNKVTEKGKDVELRCDPISGHTALYWYRQSLGQGLEFLIYFQGNSAPDKSGLPSDRFSAERTGGSVSTLTIQRTQQEDSAVYLCASSLQGNPNQPQHFGDGTRLSIL.

The chain has TRBV5-1 and TRBJ1-5; D is unclear. V lost 0 bases, J lost 0 bases, and 7 bases lay in between. The V gene's germline CDR1 is SGHRS and CDR2 YFSETQ. The CDR3 consists of 15 residues. The CDR3 reads CASSLGDYSNQPQHF. The CDR3 region has the DNA TGCGCCAGCAGCTTGGGCGACTATAGCAATCAGCCCCAGCATTTT.

This chain connects TRBV30 to TRBJ1-2; D remains ambiguous. The V gene's germline CDR1 is GTSNPN and CDR2 SVGIG (reference sequence). The CDR3 contains 12 residues. The ends were cut back, 4 bases at V and 5 bases at J, with 11 bases in the middle. CDR3 sequence: CAWTHREYGYTF. DNA of the CDR3: TGTGCCTGGACTCATCGGGAGTATGGCTACACCTTC.

This sequence joins TRBV5-1 and TRBJ2-5, with 10 bases lining up with TRBD2. V shed 7 bases, J shed 1 base, and the junction held 16 bases outside the gene matches. Germline V gene lookup returns CDR1 SGHRS and CDR2 YFSETQ. The CDR3 loop spans 18 amino acids. CDR3 DNA: TGCGCCAGCGCCCAAGGGGCTAGCGGGGGCGGGGGCCAAGAGACCCAGTACTTC. Translating gives CASAQGASGGGGQETQYF.